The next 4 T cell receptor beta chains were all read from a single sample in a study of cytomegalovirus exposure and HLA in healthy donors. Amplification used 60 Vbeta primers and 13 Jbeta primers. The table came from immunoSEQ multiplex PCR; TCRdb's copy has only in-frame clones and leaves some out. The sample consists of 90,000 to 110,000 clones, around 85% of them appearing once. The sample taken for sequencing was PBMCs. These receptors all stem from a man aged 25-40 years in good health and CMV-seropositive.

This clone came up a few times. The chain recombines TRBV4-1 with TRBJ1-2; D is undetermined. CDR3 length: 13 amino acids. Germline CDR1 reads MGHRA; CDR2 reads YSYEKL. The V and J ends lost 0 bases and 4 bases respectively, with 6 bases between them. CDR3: CASSQDVAYGYTF. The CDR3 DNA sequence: TGCGCCAGCAGCCAAGATGTGGCCTATGGCTACACCTTC.

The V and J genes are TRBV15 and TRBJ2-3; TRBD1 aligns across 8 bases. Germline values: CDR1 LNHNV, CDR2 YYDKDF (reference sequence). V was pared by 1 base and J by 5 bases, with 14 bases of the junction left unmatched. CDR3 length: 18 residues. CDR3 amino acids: CATSRGLPETGDLDTQYF. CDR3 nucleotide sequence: TGTGCCACCAGCAGAGGTCTTCCCGAGACAGGGGATTTAGATACGCAGTATTTT.

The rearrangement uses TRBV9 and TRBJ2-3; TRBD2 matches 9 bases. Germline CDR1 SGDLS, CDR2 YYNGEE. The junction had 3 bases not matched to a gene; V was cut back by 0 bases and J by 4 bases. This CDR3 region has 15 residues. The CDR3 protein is CASSVVGGGADTQYF. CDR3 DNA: TGTGCCAGCAGCGTAGTGGGCGGGGGGGCAGATACGCAGTATTTT.

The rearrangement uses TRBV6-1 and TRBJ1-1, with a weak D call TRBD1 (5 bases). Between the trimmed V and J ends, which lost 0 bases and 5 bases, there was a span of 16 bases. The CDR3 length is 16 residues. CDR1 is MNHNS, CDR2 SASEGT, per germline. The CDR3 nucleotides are TGTGCCAGCAGTGAAGCGCTAAGGGAGGGGAGGACTGAAGCTTTCTTT. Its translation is CASSEALREGRTEAFF.